The next 18 T cell receptor beta chains were all read from a single sample in a study of T cell responses to AZD1222 COVID-19 vaccine. The protocol was immunoSEQ multiplex PCR, while the TCRdb copy is restricted to in-frame clones and leaves out a portion. The repertoire holds tens of thousands of clones, with about 83% as singletons. The sequencing here drew on peripheral blood, taken on day 0 of AZD1222 vaccination. The source of these receptors is an adult in good health.

The gene calls are TRBV18 and TRBJ2-7, with a possible D match to TRBD1 (7 bases). V was pared by 5 bases and J by 7 bases, with 15 bases between. The CDR3 length is 13 residues. Germline V CDR1 and CDR2: KGHSH, LQKENI. Here the CDR3 DNA reads TGTGCCAGCTCAACGCAGGAGGGGGCGGAGCAGTACTTC. It yields the protein CASSTQEGAEQYF.

The chain is built from TRBV30 and TRBJ1-2; TRBD1 aligns across 8 bases. Germline values: CDR1 GTSNPN, CDR2 SVGIG (reference sequence). The ends lost 5 bases at V and 7 bases at J; junction bases unmatched: 9. The CDR3 has 13 amino acids. In nucleotides, the CDR3 is TGTGCCTGGCTACGACAGGGGATCGGTGGCTACACCTTC. Residues: CAWLRQGIGGYTF.

This chain links TRBV18 with TRBJ1-3; TRBD1 matches at 9 bases. This CDR3 is 15 amino acids long. J gave up 4 bases and V 6 bases, and 7 bases lay outside the gene matches. Germline CDR1 KGHSH, CDR2 LQKENI. The chain's CDR3 is CASSLGQGQGNTIYF. The CDR3 bases are TGTGCCAGCTCGCTCGGACAGGGGCAAGGAAACACCATATATTTT.

This rearrangement joins TRBV18 to TRBJ2-5, with no clear D. The CDR3 is 12 amino acids. Germline-derived CDR1 and CDR2 are KGHSH and LQKENI. Trimming pared 4 bases from V and 2 bases from J, leaving 5 bases between. As DNA, the CDR3 is TGTGCCAGCTCACTATCACAAGAGACCCAGTACTTC. Protein product: CASSLSQETQYF.

The CDR3 loop is CASSFYGRYQETQYF. CDR3 bases: TGTGCCAGCAGTTTCTACGGACGGTACCAAGAGACCCAGTACTTC. V gene TRBV27 combines with J gene TRBJ2-5; D is unclear. This CDR3 is 15 amino acids long. Trimming cost V 3 bases and J 0 bases, with 11 bases left between them. The germline gives CDR1 MNHEY, CDR2 SMNVEV (reference sequence).

The chain recombines TRBV21-1 with TRBJ1-2; the tabulated D call, TRBD1, remains unverified against the DNA. TRBV21-1 is termed a pseudogene. This CDR3 contains 15 residues. The CDR3 DNA is TGTGCCAGCAGCCCCCCGGACAGGCCTAACTATGGCTACACCTTC. Its protein is CASSPPDRPNYGYTF.

The chain is built from TRBV6-2 or TRBV6-3 and TRBJ2-7, with D uncertain. The CDR3 loop spans 13 amino acids. CDR1 MNHEY and CDR2 SVGEGT come from the germline V gene. V gave up 3 bases and J gave up 4 bases, with 10 bases separating them. CDR3 nucleotides: TGTGCCAGCAGTTATATTTTTCGTTACGAGCAGTACTTC. This gives the protein CASSYIFRYEQYF.

This sequence joins TRBV19 and TRBJ2-2; D is possibly TRBD2 (6 bases). The germline CDR1 and CDR2 sequences are LNHDA and SQIVND (reference sequence). Trimming stripped 10 bases from V and 6 bases from J, with 24 bases between. This CDR3 has 16 residues. CDR3 nucleotides: TGTGCCACCCAACGCGGGGTCTCTGATGGGGCCGGGGAGCTGTTTTTT. Its translation: CATQRGVSDGAGELFF.

This chain links TRBV7-2 with TRBJ1-1; a possible D gene is TRBD1 (5 bases). V gave up 7 bases and J gave up 0 bases, with 12 bases separating them. The CDR3 sequence is 14 residues long. Germline loops: CDR1 SGHTA, CDR2 FQGNSA. The CDR3 DNA sequence: TGTGCCAGCAACCTCCGGGGCCTGAACACTGAAGCTTTCTTT. Protein sequence: CASNLRGLNTEAFF.

The chain uses TRBV18 and TRBJ2-5; D is perhaps TRBD2 (5 bases). Germline values: CDR1 KGHSH, CDR2 LQKENI. The CDR3 totals 13 residues. V was trimmed by 5 bases and J by 5 bases, leaving 12 bases between them. CDR3 amino acids: CASSTDSLETQYF. In DNA, the CDR3 is TGTGCCAGCTCAACGGACTCCCTGGAGACCCAGTACTTC.

The chain joins TRBV9 to TRBJ2-1; D is undetermined. Trimming removed 7 bases at V and 0 bases at J, with 11 bases between. The CDR3 is 14 residues long. Germline CDR1 SGDLS, CDR2 YYNGEE. The CDR3 spells CASGPTGSYNEQFF. As DNA, the CDR3 is TGTGCCAGCGGACCGACCGGCTCCTACAATGAGCAGTTCTTC.

This sequence joins TRBV28 and TRBJ1-2; D might be TRBD1 (6 bases). This CDR3 has 15 amino acids. The germline V gene has CDR1 MDHEN and CDR2 SYDVKM. V shed 5 bases and J shed 0 bases, with 13 bases lying between them. CDR3 in DNA: TGTGCCAGCAGTAATACAGGGATTACTAACTATGGCTACACCTTC. Protein: CASSNTGITNYGYTF.

The chain is built from TRBV28 and TRBJ1-5; a possible D gene is TRBD1 (5 bases). The CDR3 totals 16 residues. The V gene's germline CDR1 is MDHEN and CDR2 SYDVKM. V was shortened by 3 bases and J by 1 base, with 13 bases between the two germline ends. The CDR3 nucleotides read TGTGCCAGCAGTTTGGACCTAGACAGCAGCAATCAGCCCCAGCATTTT. It specifies CASSLDLDSSNQPQHF.

The J gene is TRBJ1-1, the V gene TRBV7-9; D gene unclear. Trimming left V 2 bases short and J 4 bases short, with 2 bases between. The CDR3 is made up of 11 amino acids. Germline CDR1 and CDR2: SEHNR and FQNEAQ (reference sequence). In DNA, the CDR3 is TGTGCCAGCAGCTTAACCACTGAAGCTTTCTTT. It encodes CASSLTTEAFF.

The rearrangement links TRBV11-2 to TRBJ2-5; D is unresolved. The V gene's germline CDR1 is SGHAT and CDR2 FQNNGV. The V and J ends lost 4 bases and 4 bases respectively, with 10 bases between them. The CDR3 has 13 amino acids. The chain's CDR3 is CASSSRQAETQYF. The CDR3 DNA reads TGTGCCAGCAGCTCGCGGCAAGCAGAGACCCAGTACTTC.

The rearrangement joins TRBV7-2 to TRBJ1-3, with a possible D match to TRBD1 (6 bases). The CDR3 is 16 residues long. The V gene's germline CDR1 is SGHTA and CDR2 FQGNSA. Trimming stripped 1 base from V and 0 bases from J, with 10 bases between. The CDR3 DNA reads TGTGCCAGCAGCTTAGAAGGGGGGGCCTCTGGAAACACCATATATTTT. This sequence encodes CASSLEGGASGNTIYF.

The chain links TRBV7-2 to TRBJ2-5; TRBD2 agrees at 12 bases. Per the germline V gene, CDR1 is SGHTA and CDR2 is FQGNSA. The V and J ends lost 7 bases and 4 bases, in that order; junction bases with no gene match: 4. The CDR3 length is 14 residues. The CDR3 here is CASTETSGGETQYF. Here the CDR3 DNA reads TGTGCCAGCACCGAGACTAGCGGGGGAGAGACCCAGTACTTC.

This chain joins TRBV7-9 and TRBJ2-7; 12 bases are shared with TRBD2. The CDR3 contains 16 residues. The germline V gene encodes CDR1 SEHNR and CDR2 FQNEAQ (reference sequence). The junction had 5 bases not matched to a gene; V was cut back by 5 bases and J by 0 bases. The CDR3 sequence: CASSPGTSGFSYEQYF. The CDR3 DNA sequence: TGTGCCAGCAGCCCTGGGACTAGCGGGTTCTCCTACGAGCAGTACTTC. Full variable domain (rest looked up from reference TRBV7-9 and TRBJ2-7): DTGVSQNPRHKITKRGQNVTFRCDPISEHNRLYWYRQTLGQGPEFLTYFQNEAQLEKSRLLSDRFSAERPKGSFSTLEIQRTEQGDSAMYLCASSPGTSGFSYEQYFGPGTRLTVT.